These 26 T cell receptor beta chains originate from one sample sequenced in a study of blood T cells in healthy people across ages. PCR was performed a second time for about 6 to 12 cycles using a sample-barcoded 5' primer and a J-beta primer mix. TCRdb processed the 5' RACE reads anew with MiXCR; each CDR3 protein has one entry. The sample has a few hundred thousand distinct CDR3 sequences, about 27% seen once. This same sample was also part of a study on T cells of mothers and their children.

Material: blood. The receptor source for this set is a boy younger than 10 in good health.

This clonotype was seen more than once but under ten times. The CDR3 bases are TGCGCCAGCAGCCACCCGATCCGACAGGGGGCGGGGAAGACTGAAGCTTTCTTT. Residues: CASSHPIRQGAGKTEAFF. The V gene is TRBV4-1, the J gene TRBJ1-1; 10 bases line up with TRBD1. V lost 3 bases and J lost 5; bases outside the gene matches: 15. The germline CDR1 and CDR2 sequences are MGHRA and YSYEKL. The CDR3 length is 18 residues.

This clonotype was detected only a few times. V gene TRBV9 combines with J gene TRBJ2-5, with 8 bases that match TRBD2. The J call may be wrong; the DNA end is better matched by TRBJ2-7. The germline gives CDR1 SGDLS, CDR2 YYNGEE. The CDR3 length is 15 residues. CDR3 amino acids: CASSASGGPSYEQYF. In nucleotides, the CDR3 is TGTGCCAGCAGCGCCAGCGGGGGACCCTCCTACGAGCAGTACTTC.

This clonotype was recorded only once. A read error may account for a junction end that differs from germline. This chain connects TRBV12-3 or TRBV12-4 to TRBJ2-3, with 8 bases identical to TRBD2. This CDR3 has 15 residues. In DNA, the CDR3 is TGTGCCGGCAGTTTTTGGAGCGGGGGTGGGGATACGCAGTATTTT. Translating it yields CAGSFWSGGGDTQYF.

The J gene is TRBJ1-1, the V gene TRBV5-1, with D maybe TRBD1 (6 bases). Germline CDR1 SGHRS, CDR2 YFSETQ. The CDR3 has 16 residues. The V and J ends lost 4 bases and 1 base respectively, with 17 bases between them. This chain's CDR3 is CASSLLQGTSNTEAFF. The DNA for the CDR3 is TGCGCCAGCAGCCTCCTCCAGGGGACGTCGAACACTGAAGCTTTCTTT.

This chain links TRBV6-1 with TRBJ2-7, with 8 positions matching TRBD2. Germline V gives CDR1 MNHNS, CDR2 SASEGT. There are 16 residues in the CDR3. The V segment lost 8 bases and the J segment 3 bases; nucleotides outside the gene matches: 15. For the CDR3, the DNA is TGTGCCAGCCGGGGGGGACGGACGAGGGGGGTCTACGAGCAGTACTTC. Protein product: CASRGGRTRGVYEQYF.

This rearrangement joins TRBV12-3 or TRBV12-4 to TRBJ2-7; D gene unclear. The CDR3 is 16 amino acids. Trimming removed 5 bases from V and 2 bases from J, with 19 bases in between. CDR3 in amino acids: CASSPSPAGNPYEQYF. In nucleotides, the CDR3 is TGTGCCAGCAGTCCCTCTCCCGCAGGAAACCCCTACGAGCAGTACTTC.

The chain recombines TRBV12-3 or TRBV12-4 with TRBJ2-7; TRBD1 aligns across 11 bases. This CDR3 has 17 residues. V shed 5 bases, J shed 4 bases, and the junction held 13 bases outside the gene matches. The chain's CDR3 is CASSEHAGTGGLYEQYF. As DNA, the CDR3 is TGTGCCAGCAGTGAACACGCCGGGACAGGGGGATTGTACGAGCAGTACTTC.

The chain combines TRBV6-2 or TRBV6-3 with TRBJ2-7; 9 bases match TRBD1. Germline V lookup: CDR1 MNHEY, CDR2 SVGEGT. The CDR3 spans 13 residues. V shed 4 bases and J 4 bases; nucleotides not matched to a gene: 2. The CDR3 DNA reads as TGTGCCAGCAGTTGGACAGGGGAGTACGAGCAGTACTTC. Protein sequence: CASSWTGEYEQYF.

The gene calls are TRBV5-1 and TRBJ1-2, with 7 bases aligning to TRBD1. CDR1 and CDR2 (germline): SGHRS, YFSETQ. V dropped 0 bases and J dropped 2; count of bases not matched to a gene: 7. The length of the CDR3 is 16 residues. The CDR3 here is CASSLGNRGENYGYTF. The CDR3 DNA sequence: TGCGCCAGCAGCTTGGGAAACAGGGGCGAAAACTATGGCTACACCTTC. Supplemented by reference TRBV5-1 and TRBJ1-2, the full variable domain reads KAGVTQTPRYLIKTRGQQVTLSCSPISGHRSVSWYQQTPGQGLQFLFEYFSETQRNKGNFPGRFSGRQFSNSRSEMNVSTLELGDSALYLCASSLGNRGENYGYTFGSGTRLTVV.

This chain uses TRBV7-2 with TRBJ2-2; TRBD1 is a possible D gene (5 bases). Trimming stripped 5 bases from V and 6 bases from J, with 19 bases between. Per germline, CDR1 SGHTA and CDR2 FQGNSA. The CDR3 covers 16 residues. CDR3 in DNA: TGTGCCAGCAGCGCGAAGGGGCCGAGTAGTTCCGGGGAGCTGTTTTTT. Translated: CASSAKGPSSSGELFF.

This clonotype was observed many times. V is TRBV9 and J is TRBJ1-4; perhaps TRBD1 as D (6 bases). This CDR3 region has 14 residues. Germline assignment: CDR1 SGDLS and CDR2 YYNGEE. The germline V and J ends were trimmed by 0 bases and 3 bases, with 6 bases remaining between them. CDR3 protein: CASSVGTANEKLFF. CDR3 coding DNA: TGTGCCAGCAGCGTAGGGACAGCTAATGAAAAACTGTTTTTT.

The gene calls are TRBV7-9 and TRBJ2-3, with D unresolved. The CDR3 is made up of 17 amino acids. V gave up 2 bases and J gave up 0 bases, with 15 bases separating them. Germline V CDR1 and CDR2: SEHNR, FQNEAQ (reference sequence). Here the CDR3 DNA reads TGTGCCAGCAGCTTACGGTCCTCGGCCTCTAGCACAGATACGCAGTATTTT. Translating it yields CASSLRSSASSTDTQYF.

As regards this clonotype: At one end, the junction sequence differs from germline, possibly due to a read error. The J gene is TRBJ2-5, the V gene TRBV5-5, with D possibly TRBD2 on 5 matching bases. Germline CDR1 reads SGHKS; CDR2 reads YYEKEE (reference sequence). This CDR3 is 14 amino acids long. CDR3 sequence reads: CASSFSGLGETQYF. The CDR3 DNA reads TGTGCTAGCAGCTTCAGCGGTTTGGGGGAGACCCAGTACTTC.

This clonotype was counted only a few times. The CDR3: CASSGRTAGGGEQYF. The CDR3 DNA follows: TGTGCCAGCAGCGGACGGACAGCGGGGGGCGGCGAGCAGTACTTC. The chain joins TRBV9 to TRBJ2-7; 9 bases fit TRBD2. Germline trimming cut 3 bases from V and 6 bases from J; bases unmatched to any gene: 10. Germline-derived CDR1 and CDR2 are SGDLS and YYNGEE. The CDR3 runs to 15 residues.

This clonotype was observed a handful of times. The chain couples TRBV9 to TRBJ2-2; D may be TRBD1 (5 bases). This CDR3 has 15 amino acids. The germline V and J ends were trimmed by 4 bases and 1 base, with 11 bases remaining between them. Germline V gene lookup returns CDR1 SGDLS and CDR2 YYNGEE. CDR3 loop: CASSPQGWNTGELFF. In nucleotides, the CDR3 is TGTGCCAGCAGCCCTCAGGGTTGGAACACCGGGGAGCTGTTTTTT.

The sample holds one count of this clonotype. V usage is TRBV18 and J usage is TRBJ2-5; D unclear. This CDR3 is built from 12 residues. Germline-derived CDR1 and CDR2 are KGHSH and LQKENI. V lost 8 bases and J lost 0, with 7 bases in between. In DNA form, the CDR3 reads TGTGCCAGCACATTCTACCAAGAGACCCAGTACTTC. This gives the protein CASTFYQETQYF.

This clonotype was counted only a few times. The J gene is TRBJ2-7, the V gene TRBV20-1, with TRBD2 identical over 12 bases. CDR3 length equals 16 residues. Germline CDR1 is DFQATT and CDR2 is SNEGSKA (reference sequence). Losses at the gene ends were 3 bases for V and 3 bases for J; bases not matched to a gene: 9. The CDR3 nucleotides are TGCAGTGCTAGGATACGACTAGCGGGAGTCAACTACGAGCAGTACTTC. Its protein is CSARIRLAGVNYEQYF.

The J gene is TRBJ1-4, the V gene TRBV2; TRBD1 agrees at 7 bases. From germline, CDR1 is SNHLY and CDR2 FYNNEI. Trimming at V came to 0 bases and at J to 3 bases, leaving 7 bases not matched to a gene. The CDR3 covers 17 residues. The CDR3 coding sequence is TGTGCCAGCAGTGAAGCGGGGCAGGGGGTCGCTAATGAAAAACTGTTTTTT. It codes for CASSEAGQGVANEKLFF.

This rearrangement joins TRBV12-3 or TRBV12-4 to TRBJ1-1; weak D call: TRBD1 (6 bases). This CDR3 is built from 14 residues. The ends were cut back, 7 bases at V and 4 bases at J, with 16 bases in the middle. The CDR3 reads CASTFHRDGTEAFF. The CDR3, as DNA: TGTGCCAGCACCTTCCACAGGGACGGCACTGAAGCTTTCTTT.

This sequence joins TRBV12-3 or TRBV12-4 and TRBJ1-2; no definite D call. There are 12 residues in the CDR3. Trimming left V 5 bases short and J 7 bases short, with 11 bases between. Written as DNA, the CDR3 is TGTGCCAGCAGTCCATCGGGCATTGGCTACACCTTC. The encoded protein is CASSPSGIGYTF.

The genes are TRBV7-2 and TRBJ2-5; D could derive from TRBD1 or TRBD2 (7 bases each). Per the germline V gene, CDR1 is SGHTA and CDR2 is FQGNSA. The length of the CDR3 is 16 residues. V was shortened by 6 bases and J by 1 base, with 18 bases between the two germline ends. The CDR3 coding sequence is TGTGCCAGCAGTTTCAGGGGGGGACTAATCCAAGAGACCCAGTACTTC. It codes for CASSFRGGLIQETQYF.

The gene calls are TRBV7-6 and TRBJ2-5, with 8 bases aligning to TRBD2. The V gene end was trimmed by 1 base and the J gene end by 1 base; junction bases not matched to a gene: 5. Per germline, CDR1 SGHVS and CDR2 FNYEAQ. There are 16 residues in the CDR3. CDR3 residues: CASSLGLARPQETQYF. DNA of the CDR3: TGTGCCAGCAGCTTAGGACTAGCGAGGCCCCAAGAGACCCAGTACTTC. The full variable domain, completed using reference TRBV7-6 and TRBJ2-5, is GAGVSQSPRYKVTKRGQDVALRCDPISGHVSLYWYRQALGQGPEFLTYFNYEAQQDKSGLPNDRFSAERPEGSISTLTIQRTEQRDSAMYRCASSLGLARPQETQYFGPGTRLLVL.

The sample holds a few counts of this clonotype. The chain combines TRBV10-3 with TRBJ1-2; D gene uncertain. Germline loops: CDR1 ENHRY, CDR2 SYGVKD. The CDR3 covers 14 residues. Between the trimmed V and J ends, which lost 0 bases and 4 bases, there was a span of 9 bases. CDR3 in DNA: TGTGCCATCAGTGAGTCGATGGGTACCTATGGCTACACCTTC. Its protein product is CAISESMGTYGYTF.

The V and J genes are TRBV20-1 and TRBJ2-1; TRBD1 agrees at 7 bases. Germline CDR1 reads DFQATT; CDR2 reads SNEGSKA (reference sequence). CDR3 size: 16 residues. The junction had 7 bases not matched to a gene; V was cut back by 0 bases and J by 2 bases. CDR3 sequence (DNA): TGCAGTGCTAGAGATTGGGACAGCCCTACCTACAATGAGCAGTTCTTC. Residues: CSARDWDSPTYNEQFF.

This sequence joins TRBV7-2 and TRBJ2-1; unclear D gene. Trimming took off 2 bases at V and 1 base at J, with 18 bases between the two ends. CDR3 size: 18 residues. Germline loops: CDR1 SGHTA, CDR2 FQGNSA. The CDR3 region has the DNA TGTGCCAGCAGCTTAAGCCTTTACCGAACCGATTCCTACAATGAGCAGTTCTTC. Protein: CASSLSLYRTDSYNEQFF.

The sample holds a few counts of this clonotype. The chain carries TRBV14 and TRBJ1-1, with TRBD1 matching over 8 bases. The CDR3 is 16 residues long. Germline V gives CDR1 SGHDN, CDR2 FVKESK. The V and J ends lost 0 bases and 1 base, in that order; junction bases with no gene match: 4. The CDR3 region has the DNA TGTGCCAGCAGCCAAGATGGACAGGGAGAGAACACTGAAGCTTTCTTT. It is translated as CASSQDGQGENTEAFF.